This is a list of T cell receptor beta chains from one sample in a study of T cell repertoires and leukemia-associated antigens. MiXCR was run by TCRdb on the 5' RACE reads, yielding one entry per CDR3 protein. Of about 12,000 distinct CDR3 sequences listed, about 41% are singletons. These receptors lack a known antigen. The sequenced sample consisted of CD3+ T cells sorted from blood and cultured. These receptors were collected from a female donor in good health. The CDR3 runs from the conserved cysteine through the conserved F or W. A D gene is named only where the DNA matches it firmly. Only part of the rows carry a size: once, few, many, or a class if the clone is expanded.

TRBV12-3/TRBV12-4	-	TRBJ1-3	-	TGTGCCAGCAGTTCAACTGACCGGGACAACTCTGGAAACACCATATATTTT	CASSSTDRDNSGNTIYF
TRBV12-3/TRBV12-4	few	TRBJ1-3	TRBD1	TGTGCCAGCAGTCGAAGGCTGGGGGACAGGGAGTCTGGAAACACCATATATTTT	CASSRRLGDRESGNTIYF
TRBV7-3	-	TRBJ2-7	TRBD2	TGTGCCAGCAGCGGGGGACTAGCGGGGGCCTCAGAGCAGTACTTC	CASSGGLAGASEQYF
TRBV20-1	-	TRBJ2-7	-	TGCAGTGCTAGAGATTACTCAGGGTCCGTCCACGAGCAGTACTTC	CSARDYSGSVHEQYF
TRBV2	many	TRBJ2-3	TRBD2	TGTGCCAGCGAGGCCGGGACTAGCGGGAGTGGCACAGATACGCAGTATTTT	CASEAGTSGSGTDTQYF
TRBV27	-	TRBJ2-2	TRBD1	TGTGCCAGCAGTTTGATGTTCCCGGGGACAGAGACCGGGAAGCTGTTTTTT	CASSLMFPGTETGKLFF
TRBV27	-	TRBJ1-4	-	TGTGCCAGCAGGGAAGAAAAACTGTTTTTT	CASREEKLFF
TRBV5-1	few	TRBJ2-5	TRBD2	TGCGCCAGCAACCTAGCGGGAGAAGAAGAGACCCAGTACTTC	CASNLAGEEETQYF
TRBV27	-	TRBJ2-7	TRBD2	TGCGCCAGCAGTCGAAGACTAGCGGGGACGGACGAGCAGTACTTC	CASSRRLAGTDEQYF
TRBV7-3	-	TRBJ1-2	-	TGTGCCAGCAGCTTGGAGGGGTGGGGTCATGGCTACACCTTC	CASSLEGWGHGYTF
TRBV29-1	-	TRBJ2-5	-	TGCAGCGCCCGCGTTGGGTCGGAGACCCAGTACTTC	CSARVGSETQYF